This TCR beta chain was obtained from a study of OX40 agonist ivuxolimab in advanced cancers. Across the whole study: Checkpoint inhibitors had been given previously to approximately 40% of patients.

Germline assignment: CDR1 SGHTS and CDR2 YDEGEE. The CDR3 extends over 12 amino acids. V lost 2 bases to trimming and J lost 4 bases, with 7 bases between them. Sequencing was performed with immunoSEQ multiplex PCR; in TCRdb, only in-frame clones are kept and a portion is missing. The table has around 63,000 clones, 70% to 90% seen once. The origin of this receptor is an adult with an advanced solid tumor such as melanoma, head and neck, liver or kidney cancer. The chain has TRBV5-8 and TRBJ2-7; the D is unclear. The sample consisted of CD4+ or CD8+ T cells sorted from blood, taken in a trial of the OX40 agonist ivuxolimab. The CDR3 DNA reads as TGTGCCAGCAGCTTTACAGAATACGAGCAGTACTTC. Its translation: CASSFTEYEQYF.